This T cell receptor (beta chain) is from a study of blood T cells in healthy people across ages. The CDR3 runs to 12 residues. The germline V gene encodes CDR1 GTSNPN and CDR2 SVGIG (reference sequence). The V gene lost 2 bases and the J gene lost 7 bases, with 11 bases spanning the gap. It was with a sample-barcoded 5' primer and a J-beta primer mix that a second PCR of roughly 7 to 12 cycles was run. TCRdb redid the calling of the 5' RACE reads with MiXCR, one entry per CDR3 protein. This table holds roughly 1,500,000 distinct CDR3 sequences, approximately 38% found once. The chain employs TRBV30 and TRBJ1-2; TRBD1 is a possible D gene (5 bases). This TCR was sampled from a young woman in good health. Sequenced: blood. This CDR3 reads CAWSYQGGGYTF. The CDR3 DNA reads TGTGCCTGGAGTTACCAGGGCGGTGGCTACACCTTC.